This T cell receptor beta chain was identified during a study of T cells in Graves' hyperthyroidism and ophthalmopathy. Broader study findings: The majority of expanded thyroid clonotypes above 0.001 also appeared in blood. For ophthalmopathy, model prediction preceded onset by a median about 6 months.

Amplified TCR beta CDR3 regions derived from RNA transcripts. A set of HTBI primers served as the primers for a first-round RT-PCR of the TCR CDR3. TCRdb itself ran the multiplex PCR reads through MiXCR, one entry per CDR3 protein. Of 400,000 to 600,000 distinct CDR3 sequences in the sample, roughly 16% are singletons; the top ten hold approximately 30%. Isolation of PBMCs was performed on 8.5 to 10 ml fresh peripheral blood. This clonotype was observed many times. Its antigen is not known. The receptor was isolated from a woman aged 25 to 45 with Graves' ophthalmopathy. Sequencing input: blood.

The CDR3 nucleotides are TGTGCCTGGAGTCAGGGTGGCACTGGAAACACCATATATTTT. It specifies CAWSQGGTGNTIYF. The genes are TRBV30 and TRBJ1-3, with TRBD1 as a possible D gene (5 bases). Germline CDR1 is GTSNPN and CDR2 is SVGIG (reference sequence). This CDR3 region has 14 residues. Between the trimmed V and J ends, which lost 2 bases and 2 bases, there was a span of 10 bases.